This TCR beta chain was found in a study of cytomegalovirus exposure and HLA in healthy donors. Healthy bone marrow donors supplied every sample. Primers: 60 Vbeta forward and 13 Jbeta reverse. Assay: immunoSEQ multiplex PCR; the TCRdb copy retains only in-frame clones and omits some. The data show some 160,000 clones, about two thirds seen once. General study results and limits: The likely origin of a cluster of highly shared sequence variants was a sequencing artifact. Fewer N-insertions than the roughly 650-donor mean were reportedly shown by an Asian-associated ancestry cluster in a later analysis. Later work found that TCR association rates differed between HLA loci; DRB1 had the most and HLA-C the fewest.

The germline CDR1 and CDR2 sequences are SGHTA and FQGNSA. V was trimmed by 5 bases and J by 2 bases, leaving 6 bases between them. The CDR3 is made up of 13 amino acids. In the case of this clone: Antigen specificity is unknown.

The receptor was isolated from a man between 40 and 49 years old in good health and CMV-seronegative. Sequenced material: PBMCs. This rearrangement joins TRBV7-2 to TRBJ2-2; D is unclear. The CDR3: CASSNYNTGELFF. CDR3 sequence (DNA): TGTGCCAGCAGCAACTATAACACCGGGGAGCTGTTTTTT.